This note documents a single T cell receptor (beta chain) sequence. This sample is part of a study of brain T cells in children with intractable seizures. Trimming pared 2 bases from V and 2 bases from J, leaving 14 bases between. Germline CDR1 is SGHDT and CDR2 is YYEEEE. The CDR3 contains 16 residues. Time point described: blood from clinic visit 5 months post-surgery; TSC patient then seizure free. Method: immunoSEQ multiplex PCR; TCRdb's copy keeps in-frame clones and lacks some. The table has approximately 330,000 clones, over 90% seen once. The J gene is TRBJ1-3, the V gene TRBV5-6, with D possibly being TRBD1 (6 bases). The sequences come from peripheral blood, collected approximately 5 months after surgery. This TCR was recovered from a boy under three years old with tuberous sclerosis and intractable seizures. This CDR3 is CASSLHGGRAGNTIYF. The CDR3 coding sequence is TGTGCCAGCAGCTTACACGGGGGGCGCGCTGGAAACACCATATATTTT.